This TCR beta chain stems from a study of blood T cell repertoires in COVID-19. Sequencing was performed with immunoSEQ multiplex PCR; in TCRdb, only in-frame clones are kept and a portion is missing. The table has roughly 670,000 clones, about 87% seen once. Losses at the gene ends were 0 bases for V and 9 bases for J; bases not matched to a gene: 6. Germline CDR1 reads LGHNA; CDR2 reads YSLEER. CDR3 size: 16 residues. The chain recombines TRBV4-3 with TRBJ1-6, with 9 bases that match TRBD1. This clonotype was sampled from a woman between 18 and 30 years old with acute or convalescent COVID-19. The sample taken for sequencing was peripheral blood. The CDR3 is CASSQEASGQGSPLHF. CDR3 sequence (DNA): TGCGCCAGCAGCCAAGAAGCCTCGGGACAGGGTTCACCCCTCCACTTT.